This passage covers 19 T cell receptor beta chains from one sample sequenced in a study of blood T cell repertoires in COVID-19. Measured with immunoSEQ multiplex PCR; TCRdb has only the in-frame clones, and not every one. The repertoire holds about 260,000 clones, with roughly 88% as singletons. The sequencing input was peripheral blood. All receptors come from a human donor in a cohort sampled during active COVID-19.

The DNA of the CDR3 is TGCGCCAGCAGCTTACAGGGAATGACGGGGATGAACACTGAAGCTTTCTTT. It codes for CASSLQGMTGMNTEAFF. The chain combines TRBV5-1 with TRBJ1-1; a possible D gene is TRBD1 (6 bases). CDR3 length: 17 amino acids. Trimming took off 2 bases at V and 0 bases at J, with 17 bases between the two ends. The germline CDR1 and CDR2 sequences are SGHRS and YFSETQ.

V is TRBV28 and J is TRBJ1-2; 7 bases match TRBD1. Germline V gives CDR1 MDHEN, CDR2 SYDVKM. This CDR3 comprises 17 residues. V gave up 5 bases and J gave up 6 bases; unmatched junction bases: 18. CDR3 in amino acids: CASSAIPPLDRADGYTF. As DNA, the CDR3 is TGTGCCAGCAGTGCTATACCTCCCCTTGACAGGGCCGATGGCTACACCTTC.

V gene TRBV27 combines with J gene TRBJ2-7; 8 bases fit TRBD2. The V gene end was trimmed by 5 bases and the J gene end by 5 bases; junction bases not matched to a gene: 8. Germline CDR1 is MNHEY and CDR2 is SMNVEV (reference sequence). The CDR3 extends over 14 amino acids. Here the CDR3 reads CASSPREGSDEQYF. The CDR3 nucleotides read TGTGCCAGCAGTCCTCGGGAGGGGAGCGACGAGCAGTACTTC.

The rearrangement links TRBV6-4 to TRBJ1-3; 7 positions match TRBD1. The V gene end was trimmed by 4 bases and the J gene end by 3 bases; junction bases not matched to a gene: 9. The CDR3 totals 16 residues. Germline CDR1 reads MRHNA; CDR2 reads SNTAGT. The CDR3 region has the DNA TGTGCCAGCAGTGGTGAACGGGACAGCCATGGAAACACCATATATTTT. Encoded protein: CASSGERDSHGNTIYF.

This chain connects TRBV4-1 to TRBJ2-7, with 13 nucleotides matching TRBD2. The ends lost 4 bases at V and 2 bases at J; junction bases unmatched: 5. Germline-derived CDR1 and CDR2 are MGHRA and YSYEKL. The CDR3 totals 16 residues. The CDR3 nucleotides read TGCGCCAGCAGCCGTTTGGGACTAGCGGGGACCTACGAGCAGTACTTC. It encodes CASSRLGLAGTYEQYF.

This clone was seen a handful of times. This chain connects TRBV10-1 to TRBJ1-2, with D perhaps matching TRBD1 (6 bases). Looked up from germline, CDR1 is WNHNN and CDR2 is SYGVQD (reference sequence). V gave up 5 bases and J gave up 5 bases, with 12 bases separating them. The CDR3 length is 13 residues. Written as DNA, the CDR3 is TGCGCCAGCAGTACAGGGTGGAGTTATGGCTACACCTTC. Amino acid sequence: CASSTGWSYGYTF.

The chain is built from TRBV6-5 and TRBJ1-1; TRBD1 is a possible D gene (6 bases). Germline CDR1 reads MNHEY; CDR2 reads SVGAGI. Trimming took off 0 bases at V and 4 bases at J, with 15 bases between the two ends. This CDR3 has 16 residues. In nucleotides, the CDR3 is TGTGCCAGCAGTTACTCGACTTGGGGGCGCGGCACTGAAGCTTTCTTT. It specifies CASSYSTWGRGTEAFF.

The chain combines TRBV7-8 with TRBJ1-3; D perhaps matches TRBD1 (6 bases). V dropped 1 base and J dropped 3 bases, with 10 bases sitting between them. This CDR3 region has 15 residues. Germline assignment: CDR1 SGHVS and CDR2 FQNEAQ. The CDR3 is CASSLDREFGNTIYF. CDR3 DNA sequence: TGTGCCAGCAGCTTAGACAGGGAGTTTGGAAACACCATATATTTT.

This chain joins TRBV5-4 and TRBJ1-2, with TRBD1 as a possible D gene (5 bases). The germline V gene encodes CDR1 SGHNT and CDR2 YYREEE (reference sequence). Trimming cost V 6 bases and J 4 bases, with 13 bases left between them. The CDR3 covers 13 residues. The CDR3 DNA follows: TGTGCCAGCAACCCGGGGGGGGTCTATGGCTACACCTTC. It codes for CASNPGGVYGYTF.

The chain recombines TRBV14 with TRBJ2-1, with unresolved D. The germline V gene encodes CDR1 SGHDN and CDR2 FVKESK. CDR3 length: 17 residues. The ends were cut back, 0 bases at V and 0 bases at J, with 12 bases in the middle. CDR3: CASSQEVGYSSYNEQFF. For the CDR3, the DNA is TGTGCCAGCAGCCAAGAGGTTGGTTATAGCTCCTACAATGAGCAGTTCTTC. Drawing the rest from reference TRBV14 and TRBJ2-1, the complete variable domain is EAGVTQFPSHSVIEKGQTVTLRCDPISGHDNLYWYRRVMGKEIKFLLHFVKESKQDESGMPNNRFLAERTGGTYSTLKVQPAELEDSGVYFCASSQEVGYSSYNEQFFGPGTRLTVL.

This clone was counted a single time. This rearrangement joins TRBV10-3 to TRBJ1-3; D perhaps matches TRBD1 (5 bases). This CDR3 spans 14 amino acids. Trimming left V 10 bases short and J 3 bases short, with 16 bases between. Germline V lookup: CDR1 ENHRY, CDR2 SYGVKD. In nucleotides, the CDR3 is TGTGCCAACGCGGACACTTTGTTTGGAAACACCATATATTTT. This encodes CANADTLFGNTIYF.

In its sample, this clone was seen once. The chain couples TRBV16 to TRBJ1-2; maybe TRBD1 (6 bases). CDR3 length: 15 amino acids. Per germline, CDR1 KGHSY and CDR2 FQNENV. Trimming shortened V by 2 bases and J by 3 bases, and 13 bases separated the two germline ends. CDR3 DNA sequence: TGTGCCAGCAGCCAAGGCATACAGGGCGACTATGGCTACACCTTC. Translated: CASSQGIQGDYGYTF. Based on the CDR3 plus reference TRBV16 and TRBJ1-2, the full variable domain is GEEVAQTPKHLVRGEGQKAKLYCAPIKGHSYVFWYQQVLKNEFKFLISFQNENVFDETGMPKERFSAKCLPNSPCSLEIQATKLEDSAVYFCASSQGIQGDYGYTFGSGTRLTVV.

This chain uses TRBV27 with TRBJ2-7; D might be TRBD1 (6 bases). This CDR3 region has 13 residues. CDR1 is MNHEY and CDR2 is SMNVEV in the germline V gene (reference sequence). The V gene lost 4 bases and the J gene lost 5 bases, with 12 bases spanning the gap. CDR3 amino acids: CASSYRVANEQYF. As DNA, the CDR3 is TGTGCCAGCAGTTACAGGGTTGCCAACGAGCAGTACTTC.

This clone was observed once. The chain uses TRBV5-4 and TRBJ2-7, with TRBD2 matching over 11 bases. V shed 3 bases, J shed 4 bases, and the junction held 6 bases outside the gene matches. The CDR3 runs 15 residues. Per germline, CDR1 SGHNT and CDR2 YYREEE (reference sequence). The DNA of the CDR3 is TGTGCCAGCAGCTCCGGGACTAGCGGAAAGTACGAGCAGTACTTC. Its translation: CASSSGTSGKYEQYF. Drawing the rest from reference TRBV5-4 and TRBJ2-7, the complete variable domain is ETGVTQSPTHLIKTRGQQVTLRCSSQSGHNTVSWYQQALGQGPQFIFQYYREEENGRGNFPPRFSGLQFPNYSSELNVNALELDDSALYLCASSSGTSGKYEQYFGPGTRLTVT.

This rearrangement joins TRBV7-9 to TRBJ1-1, with D possibly being TRBD1 (6 bases). The V gene's germline CDR1 is SEHNR and CDR2 FQNEAQ (reference sequence). V lost 1 base and J 4 bases, leaving 10 bases between the germline ends. The length of the CDR3 is 14 residues. This CDR3 reads CASSLEHRATEAFF. The DNA for the CDR3 is TGTGCCAGCAGCTTAGAACACAGGGCCACTGAAGCTTTCTTT.

This chain links TRBV28 with TRBJ1-2; 9 bases are shared with TRBD1. The CDR3 sequence is 16 residues long. V was pared by 2 bases and J by 8 bases, with 12 bases of the junction left unmatched. Per the germline V gene, CDR1 is MDHEN and CDR2 is SYDVKM. The CDR3 loop reads CASSLGSDRGVSGYTF. The CDR3 region has the DNA TGTGCCAGCAGTTTAGGCTCGGACAGGGGCGTTAGCGGCTACACCTTC.

V is TRBV30 and J is TRBJ2-5; 9 bases align to TRBD1. This CDR3 spans 13 amino acids. The V gene end was trimmed by 3 bases and the J gene end by 6 bases; junction bases not matched to a gene: 5. Germline V CDR1 and CDR2: GTSNPN, SVGIG (reference sequence). The CDR3 coding sequence is TGTGCCTGGAGCCCCGGGACAGGGAAGACCCAGTACTTC. This gives the protein CAWSPGTGKTQYF.

The chain has TRBV18 and TRBJ2-7; TRBD2 agrees at 10 bases. V lost 5 bases and J lost 2; bases outside the gene matches: 3. The CDR3 loop spans 14 amino acids. Germline CDR1 KGHSH, CDR2 LQKENI. CDR3 amino acids: CASSTSGNPYEQYF. DNA of the CDR3: TGTGCCAGCTCAACTAGCGGGAACCCCTACGAGCAGTACTTC.

This chain joins TRBV2 and TRBJ2-5; TRBD2 aligns across 7 bases. There are 13 residues in the CDR3. J gave up 2 bases and V 6 bases, and 3 bases lay outside the gene matches. CDR1 and CDR2 (germline): SNHLY, FYNNEI. CDR3 DNA: TGTGCCAGCAGGGGGGGGGTACAAGAGACCCAGTACTTC. As protein: CASRGGVQETQYF.